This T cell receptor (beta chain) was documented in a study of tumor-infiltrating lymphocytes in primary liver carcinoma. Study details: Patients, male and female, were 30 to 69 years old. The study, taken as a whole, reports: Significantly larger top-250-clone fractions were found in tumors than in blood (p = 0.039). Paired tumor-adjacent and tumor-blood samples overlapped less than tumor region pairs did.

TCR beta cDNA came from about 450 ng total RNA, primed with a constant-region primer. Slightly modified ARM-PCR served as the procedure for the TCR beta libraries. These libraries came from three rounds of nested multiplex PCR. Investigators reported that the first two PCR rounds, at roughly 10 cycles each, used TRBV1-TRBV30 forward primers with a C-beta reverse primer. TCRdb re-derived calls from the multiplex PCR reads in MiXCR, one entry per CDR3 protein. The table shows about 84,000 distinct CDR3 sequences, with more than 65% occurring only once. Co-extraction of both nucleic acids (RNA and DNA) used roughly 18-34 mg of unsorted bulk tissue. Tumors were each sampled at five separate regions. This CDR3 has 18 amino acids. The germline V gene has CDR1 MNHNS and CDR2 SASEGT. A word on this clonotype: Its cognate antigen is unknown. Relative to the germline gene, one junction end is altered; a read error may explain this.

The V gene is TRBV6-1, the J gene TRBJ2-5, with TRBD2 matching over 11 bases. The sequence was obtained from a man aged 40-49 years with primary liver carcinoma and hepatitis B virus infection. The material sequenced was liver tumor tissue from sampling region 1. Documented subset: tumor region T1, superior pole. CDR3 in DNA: TGTGCCAGCAGTGAAACCTCTCTAGCGGGAGGTAACCAAGATACCCAGTACTTC. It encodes CASSETSLAGGNQDTQYF.